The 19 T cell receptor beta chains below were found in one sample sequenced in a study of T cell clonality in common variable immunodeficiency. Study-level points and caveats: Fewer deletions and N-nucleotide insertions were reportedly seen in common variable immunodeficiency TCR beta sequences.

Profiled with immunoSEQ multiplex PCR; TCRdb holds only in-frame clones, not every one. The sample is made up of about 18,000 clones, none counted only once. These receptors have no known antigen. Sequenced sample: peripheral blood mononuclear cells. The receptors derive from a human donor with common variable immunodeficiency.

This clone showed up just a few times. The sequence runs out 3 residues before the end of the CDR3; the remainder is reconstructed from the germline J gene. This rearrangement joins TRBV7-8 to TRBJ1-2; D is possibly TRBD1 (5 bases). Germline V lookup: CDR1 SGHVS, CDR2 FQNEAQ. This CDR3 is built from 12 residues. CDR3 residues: CASSFGGGGYTF. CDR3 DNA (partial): TGTGCCAGCAGCTTCGGGGGAGGGGGC. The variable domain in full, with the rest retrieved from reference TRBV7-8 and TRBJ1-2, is GAGVSQSPRYKVAKRGQDVALRCDPISGHVSLFWYQQALGQGPEFLTYFQNEAQLDKSGLPSDRFFAERPEGSVSTLKIQRTQQEDSAVYLCASSFGGGGYTFGSGTRLTVV.

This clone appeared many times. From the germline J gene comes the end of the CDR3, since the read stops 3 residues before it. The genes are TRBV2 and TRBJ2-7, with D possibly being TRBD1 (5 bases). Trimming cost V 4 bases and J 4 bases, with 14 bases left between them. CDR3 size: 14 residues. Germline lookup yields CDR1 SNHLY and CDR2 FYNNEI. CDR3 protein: CASSGDLGPYEQYF. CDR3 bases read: TGTGCCAGCAGTGGGGATCTGGGGCCGTACGAG.

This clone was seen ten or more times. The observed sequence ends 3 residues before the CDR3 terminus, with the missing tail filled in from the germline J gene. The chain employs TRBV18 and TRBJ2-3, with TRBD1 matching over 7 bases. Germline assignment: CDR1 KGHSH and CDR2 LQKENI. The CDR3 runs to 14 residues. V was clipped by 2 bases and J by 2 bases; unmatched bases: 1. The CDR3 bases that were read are TGTGCCAGCTCACCAGACAGGGTCACAGATACG. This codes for CASSPDRVTDT. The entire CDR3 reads CASSPDRVTDTQYF. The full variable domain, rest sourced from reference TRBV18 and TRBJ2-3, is NAGVMQNPRHLVRRRGQEARLRCSPMKGHSHVYWYRQLPEEGLKFMVYLQKENIIDESGMPKERFSAEFPKEGPSILRIQQVVRGDSAAYFCASSPDRVTDTQYFGPGTRLTVL.

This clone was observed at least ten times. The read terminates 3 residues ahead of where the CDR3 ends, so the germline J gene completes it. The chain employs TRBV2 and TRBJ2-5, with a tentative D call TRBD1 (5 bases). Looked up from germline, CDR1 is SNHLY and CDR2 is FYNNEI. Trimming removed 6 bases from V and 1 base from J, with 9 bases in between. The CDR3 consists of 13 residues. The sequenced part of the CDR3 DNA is TGTGCCAGCAGACAGACAGCCCAAGAGACC. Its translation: CASRQTAQET. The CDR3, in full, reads CASRQTAQETQYF.

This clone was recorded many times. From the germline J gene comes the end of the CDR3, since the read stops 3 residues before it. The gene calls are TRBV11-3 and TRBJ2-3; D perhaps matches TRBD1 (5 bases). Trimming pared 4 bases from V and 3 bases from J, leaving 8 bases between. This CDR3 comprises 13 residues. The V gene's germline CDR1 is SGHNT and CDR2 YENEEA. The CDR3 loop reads CASSSRQTDTQYF. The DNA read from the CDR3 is TGTGCCAGCAGCTCCCGACAGACAGATACG.

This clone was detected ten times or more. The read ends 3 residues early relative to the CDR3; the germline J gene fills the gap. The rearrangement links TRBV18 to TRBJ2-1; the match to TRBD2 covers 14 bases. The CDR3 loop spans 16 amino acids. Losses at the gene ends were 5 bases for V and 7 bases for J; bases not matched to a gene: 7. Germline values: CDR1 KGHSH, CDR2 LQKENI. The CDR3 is CASSMGLAGAENEQFF. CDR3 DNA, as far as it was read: TGTGCCAGCTCAATGGGACTAGCGGGAGCGGAAAATGAG. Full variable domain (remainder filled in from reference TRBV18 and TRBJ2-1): NAGVMQNPRHLVRRRGQEARLRCSPMKGHSHVYWYRQLPEEGLKFMVYLQKENIIDESGMPKERFSAEFPKEGPSILRIQQVVRGDSAAYFCASSMGLAGAENEQFFGPGTRLTVL.

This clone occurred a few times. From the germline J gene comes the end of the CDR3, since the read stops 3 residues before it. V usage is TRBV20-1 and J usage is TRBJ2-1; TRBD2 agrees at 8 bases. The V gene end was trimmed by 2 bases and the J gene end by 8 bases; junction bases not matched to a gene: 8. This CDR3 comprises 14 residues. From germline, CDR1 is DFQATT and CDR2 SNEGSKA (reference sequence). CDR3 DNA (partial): TGCAGTGCTAGACTCGCGGGAGGTATAGATGAG. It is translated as CSARLAGGIDE. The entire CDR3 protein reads CSARLAGGIDEQFF.

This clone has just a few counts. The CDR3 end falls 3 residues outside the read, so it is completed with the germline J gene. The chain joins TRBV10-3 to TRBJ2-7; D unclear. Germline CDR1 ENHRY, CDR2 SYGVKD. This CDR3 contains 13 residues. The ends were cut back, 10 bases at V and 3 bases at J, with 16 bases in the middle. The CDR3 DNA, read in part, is TGTGCCACATTTGAGACGACTCTCTACGAG. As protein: CATFETTLYE. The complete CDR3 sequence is CATFETTLYEQYF.

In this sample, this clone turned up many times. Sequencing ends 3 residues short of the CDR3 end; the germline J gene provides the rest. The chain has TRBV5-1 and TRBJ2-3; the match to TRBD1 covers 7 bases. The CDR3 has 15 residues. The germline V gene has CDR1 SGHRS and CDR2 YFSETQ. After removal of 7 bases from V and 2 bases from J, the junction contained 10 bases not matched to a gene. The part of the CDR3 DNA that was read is TGCGCCAGCGGCGAGACGGGACAGCACACAGATACG. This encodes CASGETGQHTDT. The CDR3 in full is CASGETGQHTDTQYF.

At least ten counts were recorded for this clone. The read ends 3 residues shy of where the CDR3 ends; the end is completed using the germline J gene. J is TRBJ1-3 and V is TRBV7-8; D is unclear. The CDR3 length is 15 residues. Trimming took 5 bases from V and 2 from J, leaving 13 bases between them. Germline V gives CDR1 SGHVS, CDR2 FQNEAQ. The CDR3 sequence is CASSLQIVPGNTIYF. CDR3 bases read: TGTGCCAGCAGCCTCCAGATTGTCCCTGGAAACACC.

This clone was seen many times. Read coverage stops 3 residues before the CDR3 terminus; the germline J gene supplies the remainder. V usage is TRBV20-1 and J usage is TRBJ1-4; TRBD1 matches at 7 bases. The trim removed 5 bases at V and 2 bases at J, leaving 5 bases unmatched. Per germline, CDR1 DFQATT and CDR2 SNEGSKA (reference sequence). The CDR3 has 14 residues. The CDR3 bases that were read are TGCAGTGCTCGGGACAGCTCGACTAATGAAAAA. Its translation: CSARDSSTNEK. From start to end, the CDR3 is CSARDSSTNEKLFF.

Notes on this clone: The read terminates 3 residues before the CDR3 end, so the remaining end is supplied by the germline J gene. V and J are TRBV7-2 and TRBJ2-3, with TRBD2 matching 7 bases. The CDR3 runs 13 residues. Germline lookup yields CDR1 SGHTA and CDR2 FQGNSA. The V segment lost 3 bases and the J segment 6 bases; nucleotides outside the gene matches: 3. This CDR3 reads CASSFREGDTQYF. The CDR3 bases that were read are TGTGCCAGCAGCTTTAGGGAGGGGGATACG. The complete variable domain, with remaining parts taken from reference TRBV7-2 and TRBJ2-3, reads GAGVSQSPSNKVTEKGKDVELRCDPISGHTALYWYRQSLGQGLEFLIYFQGNSAPDKSGLPSDRFSAERTGGSVSTLTIQRTQQEDSAVYLCASSFREGDTQYFGPGTRLTVL.

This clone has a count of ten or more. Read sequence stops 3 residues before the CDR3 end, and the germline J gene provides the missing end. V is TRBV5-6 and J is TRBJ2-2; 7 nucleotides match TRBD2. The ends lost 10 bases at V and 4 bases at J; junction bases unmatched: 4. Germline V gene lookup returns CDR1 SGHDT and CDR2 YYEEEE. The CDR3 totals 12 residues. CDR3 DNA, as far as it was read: TGTGCCGCAGGGAGGGGCACCGGGGAG. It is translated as CAAGRGTGE. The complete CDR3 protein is CAAGRGTGELFF.

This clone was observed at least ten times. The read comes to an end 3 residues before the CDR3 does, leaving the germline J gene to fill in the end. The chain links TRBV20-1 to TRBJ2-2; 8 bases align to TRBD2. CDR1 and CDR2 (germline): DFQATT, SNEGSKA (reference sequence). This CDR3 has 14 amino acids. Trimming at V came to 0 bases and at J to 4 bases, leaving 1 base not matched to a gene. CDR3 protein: CSARDGTSTGELFF. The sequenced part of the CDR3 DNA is TGCAGTGCTAGAGATGGGACTAGCACCGGGGAG.

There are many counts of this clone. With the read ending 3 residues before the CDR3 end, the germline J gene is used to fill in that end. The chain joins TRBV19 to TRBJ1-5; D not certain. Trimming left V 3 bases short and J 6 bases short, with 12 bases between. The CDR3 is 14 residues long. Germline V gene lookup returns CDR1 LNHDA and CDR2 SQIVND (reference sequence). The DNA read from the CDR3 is TGTGCCAGTAGTATTCTGGCAGCGGGTCAGCCC. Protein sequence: CASSILAAGQP. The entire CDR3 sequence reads CASSILAAGQPQHF.

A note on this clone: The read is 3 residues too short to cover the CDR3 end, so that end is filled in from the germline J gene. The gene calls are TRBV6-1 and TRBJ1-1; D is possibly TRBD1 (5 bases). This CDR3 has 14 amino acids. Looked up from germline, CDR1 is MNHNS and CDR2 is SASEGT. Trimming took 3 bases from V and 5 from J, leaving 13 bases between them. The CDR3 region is CASSEGGVRTEAFF. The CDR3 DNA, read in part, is TGTGCCAGCAGTGAGGGGGGAGTTAGGACTGAA.

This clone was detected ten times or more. CDR3 DNA (partial): TGTGCCAGCAGCCCCAGAGTAGAGGGGACC. Translation gives CASSPRVEGT. The full CDR3 protein reads CASSPRVEGTQYF. This chain connects TRBV7-3 to TRBJ2-5, with D possibly being TRBD2 (5 bases). From the germline J gene comes the end of the CDR3, since the read stops 3 residues before it. Trimming stripped 5 bases from V and 7 bases from J, with 14 bases between. Per germline, CDR1 SGHTA and CDR2 FQGTGA. The CDR3 is 13 amino acids. Full variable domain (rest looked up from reference TRBV7-3 and TRBJ2-5): GAGVSQTPSNKVTEKGKYVELRCDPISGHTALYWYRQSLGQGPEFLIYFQGTGAADDSGLPNDRFFAVRPEGSVSTLKIQRTERGDSAVYLCASSPRVEGTQYFGPGTRLLVL.

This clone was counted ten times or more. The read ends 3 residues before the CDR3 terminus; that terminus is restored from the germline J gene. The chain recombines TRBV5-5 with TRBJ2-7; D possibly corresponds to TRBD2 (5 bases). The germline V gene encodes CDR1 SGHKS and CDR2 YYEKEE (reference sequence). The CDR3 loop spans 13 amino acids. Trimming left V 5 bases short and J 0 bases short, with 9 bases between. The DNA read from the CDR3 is TGTGCCAGCAGGGGCGGGCCCTCCTACGAG. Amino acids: CASRGGPSYE. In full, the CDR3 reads CASRGGPSYEQYF.

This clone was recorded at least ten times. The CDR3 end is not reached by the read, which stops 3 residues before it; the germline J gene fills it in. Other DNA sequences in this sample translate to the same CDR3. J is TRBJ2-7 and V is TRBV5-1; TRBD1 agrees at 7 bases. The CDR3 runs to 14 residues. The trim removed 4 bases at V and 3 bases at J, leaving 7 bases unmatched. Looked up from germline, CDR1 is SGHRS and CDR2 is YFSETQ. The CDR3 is CASSPRDRDYEQYF. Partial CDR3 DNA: TGCGCCAGCAGCCCGCGTGACAGGGACTACGAG.